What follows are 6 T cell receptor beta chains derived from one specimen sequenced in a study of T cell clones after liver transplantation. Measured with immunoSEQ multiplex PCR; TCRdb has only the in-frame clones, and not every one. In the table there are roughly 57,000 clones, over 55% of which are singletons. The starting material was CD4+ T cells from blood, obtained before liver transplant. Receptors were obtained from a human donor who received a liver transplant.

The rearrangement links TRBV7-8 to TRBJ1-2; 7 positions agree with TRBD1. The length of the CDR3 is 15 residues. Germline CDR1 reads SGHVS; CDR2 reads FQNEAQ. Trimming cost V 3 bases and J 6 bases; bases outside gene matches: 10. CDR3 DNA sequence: TGTGCCAGCAGCTTCAGCCTTACAGGGGAGGATGGCTACACCTTC. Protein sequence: CASSFSLTGEDGYTF.

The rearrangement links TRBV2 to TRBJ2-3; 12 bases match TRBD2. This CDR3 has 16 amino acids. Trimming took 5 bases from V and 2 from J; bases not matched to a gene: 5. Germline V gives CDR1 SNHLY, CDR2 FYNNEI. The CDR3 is CASSLRTSGNTDTQYF. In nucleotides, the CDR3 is TGTGCCAGCAGTCTTAGGACTAGCGGGAACACAGATACGCAGTATTTT.

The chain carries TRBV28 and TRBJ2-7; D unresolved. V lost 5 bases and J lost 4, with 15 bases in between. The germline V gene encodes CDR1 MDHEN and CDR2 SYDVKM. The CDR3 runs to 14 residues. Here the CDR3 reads CASSRISNWYEQYF. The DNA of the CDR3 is TGTGCCAGCAGTCGTATTTCCAACTGGTACGAGCAGTACTTC.

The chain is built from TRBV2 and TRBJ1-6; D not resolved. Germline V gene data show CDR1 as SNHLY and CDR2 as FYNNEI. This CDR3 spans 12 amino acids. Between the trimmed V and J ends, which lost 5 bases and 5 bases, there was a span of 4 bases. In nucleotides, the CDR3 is TGTGCCAGCAGTTATCATAATTCACCCCTCCACTTT. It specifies CASSYHNSPLHF.

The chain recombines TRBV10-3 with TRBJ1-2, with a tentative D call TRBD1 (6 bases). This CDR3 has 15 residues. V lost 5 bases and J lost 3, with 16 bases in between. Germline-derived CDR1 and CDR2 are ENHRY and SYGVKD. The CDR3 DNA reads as TGTGCCATCAGTAAAATAGGGGGGGCGGACTATGGCTACACCTTC. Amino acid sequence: CAISKIGGADYGYTF.

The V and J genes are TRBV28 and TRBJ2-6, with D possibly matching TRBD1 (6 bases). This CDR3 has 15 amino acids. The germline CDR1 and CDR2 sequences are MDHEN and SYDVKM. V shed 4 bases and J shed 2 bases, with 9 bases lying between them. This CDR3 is CASSSGQTGANVLTF. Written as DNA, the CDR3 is TGTGCCAGCAGTTCCGGACAGACTGGGGCCAACGTCCTGACTTTC.